This T cell receptor beta chain was observed in a study of blood T cells in healthy people across ages. The sample holds a few counts of this clonotype. Its specificity is not known. It may be a read error: a sequence one base away is much more abundant. The germline CDR1 and CDR2 sequences are SGHRS and YFSETQ. The CDR3 extends over 17 amino acids. A J-beta primer mix and a sample-barcoded 5' primer were used in a second PCR of roughly 7 to 12 cycles. Each single sample gave us at least 2.5 million CDR3-containing paired-end reads. TCRdb ran MiXCR on the 5' RACE reads and lists one entry per CDR3 protein. The repertoire holds 600,000 to 800,000 distinct CDR3 sequences, with 52% as singletons. Study findings and constraints: The donors' CMV status was not determined, possibly confounding changes in expanded clonotypes. PBMCs left unsorted prevented a conclusive naive versus antigen-experienced comparison.

The chain recombines TRBV5-1 with TRBJ2-1, with a weak D call TRBD2 (6 bases). The closer fit of TRBJ2-7 to the DNA end suggests the J call may be wrong. The sequenced material came from blood. The TCR comes from a woman over 75 in good health. CDR3 sequence: CASRHALAGRSYNEQYF. DNA of the CDR3: TGCGCCAGCAGGCACGCATTGGCGGGACGCTCCTACAATGAGCAGTACTTC.